This T cell receptor beta chain was identified in a study of OX40 agonist ivuxolimab in advanced cancers. The germline gives CDR1 SGDLS, CDR2 YYNGEE. Losses at the gene ends were 0 bases for V and 7 bases for J; bases not matched to a gene: 12. The CDR3 has 16 residues. Drawing of blood for sampling happened at baseline, at cycle 4 day 1, and at cycle 7 day 1. Produced via immunoSEQ multiplex PCR; TCRdb's table is partial and in-frame only. Of some 94,000 clones in the sample, about 90% are singletons; the top ten hold 0.81%. This TCR derives from an adult with an advanced solid tumor such as melanoma, head and neck, liver or kidney cancer. This rearrangement joins TRBV9 to TRBJ2-7, with TRBD1 identical over 8 bases. The starting material was CD4+ or CD8+ T cells sorted from blood, obtained in a trial of the OX40 agonist ivuxolimab. This CDR3 is CASSVGGQAVPTEQYF. Written as DNA, the CDR3 is TGTGCCAGCAGCGTAGGGGGACAGGCGGTGCCTACTGAGCAGTACTTC.